This TCR beta chain was observed in a study of blood T cell repertoires in COVID-19. Study summary: The study drew acute and convalescent COVID-19 samples from the United States, Italy and Spain. Sample material is recorded as cDNA or gDNA derived from T cells, B-cell-depleted T cells, or PBMCs.

The V gene's germline CDR1 is SGHAT and CDR2 FQNNGV. The CDR3 extends over 14 amino acids. Trimming cost V 5 bases and J 4 bases, with 14 bases left between them. In the original processing: Amplification of reference gene primers provided the estimated nucleated cell counts. Using immunoSEQ multiplex PCR, the repertoire was profiled, and TCRdb retains in-frame clones only, with some absent. That table supplies the V and J calls and clone size; D and trimming were determined from the DNA. The sample yields about 250,000 clones, 70% to 90% seen once. One Seattle source followed patients from active infection through their disease course.

This chain uses TRBV11-2 with TRBJ2-5; no firm D call. The sample was peripheral blood. The sequence was collected from a woman in her twenties or thirties with COVID-19, enrolled during active disease. CDR3 residues: CASSQVRAGETQYF. CDR3 DNA sequence: TGTGCCAGCAGCCAGGTCCGCGCCGGAGAGACCCAGTACTTC.